This T cell receptor beta chain comes out of a study of identical twins. All donors comprised healthy Caucasians. This clonotype came up many times. Its antigen is unknown. Template switching added a universal primer binding site, and final cDNA carried unique molecular identifiers. In TCRdb, the 5' RACE reads were re-called with MiXCR into one record per CDR3 protein. The repertoire consists of roughly 770,000 distinct CDR3 sequences, with 18% occurring once and the leading ten covering around 12%. The CDR3 contains 16 residues. J lost 7 bases, V lost 0 bases, and 10 bases had no gene match. From germline, CDR1 is SGHKS and CDR2 YYEKEE (reference sequence). Notes on the study in general: Where beta out-of-frame sequences were concerned, excess twin sharing was weaker. Zero-insertion analyses were open to partial confounding by invariant MAIT and iNKT cells.

The sample was also reused in another study, on T cells expressing NK-cell markers.

This clonotype was sampled from a woman aged 18-29 years in good health. The rearrangement links TRBV5-5 to TRBJ1-2; 9 nucleotides match TRBD1. The sequenced sample was PBMCs. The CDR3 is CASSLGAGQGPAGYTF. The CDR3 nucleotides read TGTGCCAGCAGCTTGGGAGCGGGACAGGGACCTGCTGGCTACACCTTC.